This T cell receptor beta chain was identified in a study of T cells in Graves' hyperthyroidism and ophthalmopathy. This clonotype was seen ten or more times. Its matching antigen is unknown. Amplification of TCR beta CDR3 regions used RNA as the template. TCR CDR3 regions were first amplified by RT-PCR with HTBI primers. TCRdb called the multiplex PCR reads again in MiXCR, with one record for every CDR3 protein. This table holds approximately 690,000 distinct CDR3 sequences, roughly 14% found once. Points from the study as a whole: The majority of expanded thyroid clonotypes above 0.001 also appeared in blood. Ophthalmopathy and stable hyperthyroidism were separated by a 13 V-J model.

CDR3 length: 15 residues. CDR1 is DFQATT, CDR2 SNEGSKA, per germline (reference sequence). V was clipped by 3 bases and J by 9 bases, with 21 bases between them. The source material was blood. The receptor was isolated from a woman aged 45-60 years with Graves' ophthalmopathy. V is TRBV20-1 and J is TRBJ2-1, with D possibly being TRBD1 or TRBD2 (5 bases each). This CDR3 reads CSARGVGRRPIEQFF. The CDR3 coding sequence is TGCAGTGCTAGGGGGGTAGGGAGAAGACCAATTGAGCAGTTCTTC.